Shown below are 19 T cell receptor beta chains from a single sample sequenced in a study of blood T cell repertoires in COVID-19. The table came from immunoSEQ multiplex PCR; TCRdb's copy has only in-frame clones and leaves some out. Of 65,000 or so clones listed, under 95% are singletons. Sequences were obtained from peripheral blood. These TCRs come from a man aged 55 to 69 with acute or convalescent COVID-19.

This clone has only one observation. The rearrangement uses TRBV2 and TRBJ1-1; D call uncertain. The CDR3 is made up of 13 amino acids. The ends were cut back, 4 bases at V and 0 bases at J, with 6 bases in the middle. In germline, CDR1 is SNHLY, CDR2 FYNNEI. Here the CDR3 reads CASSGLMNTEAFF. Written as DNA, the CDR3 is TGTGCCAGCAGTGGACTTATGAACACTGAAGCTTTCTTT.

In nucleotides, the CDR3 is TGTGCCAGCAGTTACTCCCCACAGGGAGACTATGGCTACACCTTC. This sequence encodes CASSYSPQGDYGYTF. The J gene is TRBJ1-2, the V gene TRBV6-5, with D perhaps TRBD1 (6 bases). This CDR3 region has 15 residues. Germline CDR1 and CDR2: MNHEY and SVGAGI. Trimming shortened V by 0 bases and J by 3 bases, and 11 bases separated the two germline ends.

The chain joins TRBV9 to TRBJ1-1, with a weak D call TRBD1 (5 bases). The CDR3 spans 15 residues. V was clipped by 4 bases and J by 1 base, with 14 bases between them. Germline CDR1 reads SGDLS; CDR2 reads YYNGEE. The CDR3 DNA reads as TGTGCCAGCAGCACCCGGACAAATCCGAACACTGAAGCTTTCTTT. Translated: CASSTRTNPNTEAFF.

In its sample, this clone was seen once. The rearrangement joins TRBV7-9 to TRBJ1-4; no clear D gene. The CDR3 sequence is 15 residues long. CDR1 and CDR2 from the germline V gene are SEHNR and FQNEAQ (reference sequence). V lost 5 bases to trimming and J lost 3 bases, with 13 bases between them. The CDR3 region has the DNA TGTGCCAGCAGCCTTAACACGGGAGCTAATGAAAAACTGTTTTTT. Translation: CASSLNTGANEKLFF.

The chain is built from TRBV30 and TRBJ1-1; 8 bases align to TRBD1. Germline V gene lookup returns CDR1 GTSNPN and CDR2 SVGIG (reference sequence). The CDR3 has 15 residues. V was clipped by 0 bases and J by 5 bases; unmatched bases: 8. The CDR3 protein is CAWSVSGRGRTEAFF. CDR3 coding DNA: TGTGCCTGGAGTGTATCTGGCAGGGGGCGAACTGAAGCTTTCTTT.

The J gene is TRBJ1-1, the V gene TRBV29-1; 7 nucleotides line up with TRBD1. This CDR3 is 12 amino acids long. Looked up from germline, CDR1 is SQVTM and CDR2 is ANQGSEA. Trimming cost V 6 bases and J 5 bases; bases outside gene matches: 6. DNA of the CDR3: TGCAGCGTGACAGGGCCGGTAACTGAAGCTTTCTTT. The encoded protein is CSVTGPVTEAFF.

This clone was recorded a few times. The chain employs TRBV7-9 and TRBJ2-1, with D maybe TRBD2 (5 bases). This CDR3 is 15 amino acids long. Germline CDR1 and CDR2: SEHNR and FQNEAQ (reference sequence). Trimming removed 0 bases from V and 5 bases from J, with 11 bases in between. The CDR3 DNA sequence: TGTGCCAGCAGCTTAGCCCGAGACTACGACAATGAGCAGTTCTTC. This translates into CASSLARDYDNEQFF. The complete variable domain, with remaining parts taken from reference TRBV7-9 and TRBJ2-1, reads DTGVSQNPRHKITKRGQNVTFRCDPISEHNRLYWYRQTLGQGPEFLTYFQNEAQLEKSRLLSDRFSAERPKGSFSTLEIQRTEQGDSAMYLCASSLARDYDNEQFFGPGTRLTVL.

The chain is built from TRBV6-5 and TRBJ2-5; D unresolved. V gave up 4 bases and J gave up 5 bases, with 8 bases separating them. The CDR3 consists of 12 residues. Germline CDR1 is MNHEY and CDR2 is SVGAGI. CDR3: CASSSPVETQYF. CDR3 bases: TGTGCCAGCAGTTCTCCAGTGGAGACCCAGTACTTC.

The table lists this clone with a count of one. V and J are TRBV11-2 and TRBJ2-3; 7 bases fit TRBD2. With V trimmed by 3 bases and J by 0 bases, 3 bases remained unmatched. This CDR3 comprises 15 residues. The germline V gene has CDR1 SGHAT and CDR2 FQNNGV. The CDR3 loop reads CASSLGLRSTDTQYF. Here the CDR3 DNA reads TGTGCCAGCAGCTTGGGACTAAGGAGCACAGATACGCAGTATTTT.

The chain has TRBV5-1 and TRBJ2-2, with 7 bases lining up with TRBD1. This CDR3 is built from 14 residues. V dropped 2 bases and J dropped 6; count of bases not matched to a gene: 4. Germline V CDR1 and CDR2: SGHRS, YFSETQ. DNA for the CDR3: TGCGCCAGCAGCTTAGAGGGGGCGGCCGGGGAGCTGTTTTTT. Its protein product is CASSLEGAAGELFF.

The CDR3 spells CASSDTGNAFF. The CDR3 DNA reads as TGTGCCAGCAGTGATACAGGGAACGCTTTCTTT. This chain uses TRBV12-3 or TRBV12-4 with TRBJ1-1; TRBD1 might be the D (6 bases). CDR3 size: 11 residues. The ends were cut back, 5 bases at V and 11 bases at J, with 12 bases in the middle.

The chain recombines TRBV6-5 with TRBJ2-2; 8 nucleotides agree with TRBD1. The germline CDR1 and CDR2 sequences are MNHEY and SVGAGI. The CDR3 is 13 amino acids. V trimming: 4 bases; J trimming: 6 bases; junction bases outside the gene matches: 1. The CDR3 loop is CASSLQGAGELFF. DNA for the CDR3: TGTGCCAGCAGTTTACAGGGGGCCGGGGAGCTGTTTTTT.

V gene TRBV21-1 combines with J gene TRBJ2-1; the DNA was not used to check the table's D call, TRBD2. TRBV21-1 is a pseudogene. CDR3 size: 15 residues. The CDR3 protein is CASSSLARGGKGRFF. In DNA, the CDR3 is TGTGCCAGCAGTTCACTAGCCCGGGGAGGGAAGGGGCGGTTCTTC.

The V and J genes are TRBV7-9 and TRBJ2-1; 14 bases line up with TRBD2. V shed 5 bases, J shed 5 bases, and the junction held 2 bases outside the gene matches. CDR3 size: 15 residues. Looked up from germline, CDR1 is SEHNR and CDR2 is FQNEAQ (reference sequence). CDR3 DNA sequence: TGTGCCAGCAGCAAGGGACTAGCGGGGGACAATGAGCAGTTCTTC. Translating gives CASSKGLAGDNEQFF.

The genes are TRBV9 and TRBJ2-1; 7 bases map to TRBD2. Trimming removed 0 bases from V and 7 bases from J; junction bases left unmatched: 13. The germline gives CDR1 SGDLS, CDR2 YYNGEE. The CDR3 extends over 17 amino acids. CDR3 nucleotide sequence: TGTGCCAGCAGCGTAGATCCCCCCAGCGGGGTCATGAATGAGCAGTTCTTC. This sequence encodes CASSVDPPSGVMNEQFF. The full variable domain, rest sourced from reference TRBV9 and TRBJ2-1, is DSGVTQTPKHLITATGQRVTLRCSPRSGDLSVYWYQQSLDQGLQFLIQYYNGEERAKGNILERFSAQQFPDLHSELNLSSLELGDSALYFCASSVDPPSGVMNEQFFGPGTRLTVL.

This clone was seen only once. As DNA, the CDR3 is TGCGCCAGCAGCCCCTCCGCAGGCGCGGGTTGGAACACTGAAGCTTTCTTT. Translated: CASSPSAGAGWNTEAFF. This chain joins TRBV5-1 and TRBJ1-1, with D hard to call. The CDR3 has 17 amino acids. Germline CDR1 is SGHRS and CDR2 is YFSETQ. The V and J ends lost 4 bases and 1 base respectively, with 20 bases between them.

The chain links TRBV2 to TRBJ1-6; 8 bases agree with TRBD1. Losses at the gene ends were 7 bases for V and 8 bases for J; bases not matched to a gene: 7. Germline CDR1 SNHLY, CDR2 FYNNEI. The CDR3 covers 14 residues. CDR3 bases: TGTGCCAGCAACCCCACAGGGGGATATTCACCCCTCCACTTT. Translated: CASNPTGGYSPLHF. Drawing the rest from reference TRBV2 and TRBJ1-6, the complete variable domain is EPEVTQTPSHQVTQMGQEVILRCVPISNHLYFYWYRQILGQKVEFLVSFYNNEISEKSEIFDDQFSVERPDGSNFTLKIRSTKLEDSAMYFCASNPTGGYSPLHFGNGTRLTVT.

This chain links TRBV19 with TRBJ2-5; 8 bases align to TRBD2. Germline loops: CDR1 LNHDA, CDR2 SQIVND (reference sequence). The CDR3 totals 13 residues. V shed 5 bases, J shed 4 bases, and the junction held 3 bases outside the gene matches. The CDR3 nucleotides read TGTGCCAGTAGTGCCGGGAGGGGAGAGACCCAGTACTTC. It codes for CASSAGRGETQYF.

This chain links TRBV30 with TRBJ1-1; D is perhaps TRBD1 (5 bases). V was cut by 3 bases and J by 7 bases, with 9 bases left in between. Germline CDR1 reads GTSNPN; CDR2 reads SVGIG (reference sequence). This CDR3 comprises 11 residues. CDR3 amino acids: CAWSGDSEAFF. The CDR3 bases are TGTGCCTGGAGCGGTGACAGTGAAGCTTTCTTT.